A few counts support the clone carrying this TCR beta chain. Its antigen is undetermined. These data are taken from a study of T cell responses to AZD1222 COVID-19 vaccine. Study details: Second-dose schedules of about 4 or about 12 weeks were combined.

The V gene lost 0 bases and the J gene lost 5 bases, with 13 bases spanning the gap. The CDR3 totals 16 residues. Study results and caveats: Spike-spanning, vaccine-associated CD4 TCRs were dominant at 160-218 and 743-854. Clonal diversity may have been underestimated in mostly white British donors. Repertoire sampling was restricted to post-peak T cell response timepoints.

The table came from immunoSEQ multiplex PCR; TCRdb's copy has only in-frame clones and leaves some out. The table has 150,000 to 180,000 clones, roughly 90% seen once. V and J are TRBV23-1 and TRBJ1-4, with D hard to call. TRBV23-1 belongs to the ORF category, with a function that is uncertain. Sequencing used peripheral blood, obtained on day 0 of AZD1222 vaccination. The sequence was collected from an adult in good health. CDR3 region: CASSQSQAGKNEKLFF. The CDR3 DNA is TGCGCCAGCAGTCAATCCCAGGCAGGTAAGAATGAAAAACTGTTTTTT.